The 19 T cell receptor beta chains presented below share a single source sample, sequenced in a study of PD-1 blockade in mismatch repair-deficient tumors. The repertoire was sequenced with immunoSEQ multiplex PCR; TCRdb's copy has only in-frame clones and lacks some. The repertoire holds about 100,000 clones, 70% to 85% seen once, with roughly 6.3% in the top ten. Sequenced material: peripheral blood, taken 30 to 36 weeks after starting pembrolizumab. These TCRs come from an adult with mismatch repair-deficient cancer.

The rearrangement uses TRBV5-1 and TRBJ2-2; 7 bases match TRBD2. The CDR3 covers 16 residues. CDR1 is SGHRS and CDR2 is YFSETQ in the germline V gene. J was trimmed by 4 bases and V by 2 bases; bases with no gene match: 8. CDR3 in DNA: TGCGCCAGCAGCTTCGAAGGACTAGACGGCACCGGGGAGCTGTTTTTT. As protein: CASSFEGLDGTGELFF.

The chain recombines TRBV7-8 with TRBJ1-1, with 8 bases aligning to TRBD1. CDR1 is SGHVS, CDR2 FQNEAQ, per germline. The ends lost 4 bases at V and 0 bases at J; junction bases unmatched: 10. This CDR3 spans 17 amino acids. The CDR3 bases are TGTGCCAGCAGCTCAAGAGGGCAGGGGGCCATGAACACTGAAGCTTTCTTT. Translated, it gives CASSSRGQGAMNTEAFF.

The chain links TRBV28 to TRBJ2-1; 9 nucleotides agree with TRBD2. The CDR3 runs to 16 residues. Per the germline V gene, CDR1 is MDHEN and CDR2 is SYDVKM. With 5 bases clipped from V and 2 bases from J, the junction kept 7 bases outside the gene matches. The DNA for the CDR3 is TGTGCCAGCAGTCCCATTTCTAGCGGGGCCTACAATGAGCAGTTCTTC. Encoded protein: CASSPISSGAYNEQFF.

The chain links TRBV7-8 to TRBJ2-3; 8 nucleotides agree with TRBD1. The CDR3 has 13 amino acids. Per germline, CDR1 SGHVS and CDR2 FQNEAQ. Losses at the gene ends were 5 bases for V and 10 bases for J; bases not matched to a gene: 8. CDR3 amino acids: CASSTSGGIAQYF. CDR3 coding DNA: TGTGCCAGCAGCACCTCAGGGGGCATAGCGCAGTATTTT.

This clone was recorded only once. The J gene is TRBJ2-3, the V gene TRBV7-6, with D possibly being TRBD1 (5 bases). CDR3 size: 16 residues. The germline CDR1 and CDR2 sequences are SGHVS and FNYEAQ. Trimming took 5 bases from V and 3 from J, leaving 18 bases between them. The CDR3 reads CASSKAGWLGTDTQYF. Here the CDR3 DNA reads TGTGCCAGCAGCAAAGCAGGGTGGTTGGGAACAGATACGCAGTATTTT.

The chain combines TRBV5-1 with TRBJ2-2; 11 bases agree with TRBD2. Unmatched junction bases numbered 3, after V lost 1 base and J lost 1 base. Looked up from germline, CDR1 is SGHRS and CDR2 is YFSETQ. The CDR3 contains 17 residues. CDR3 DNA: TGCGCCAGCAGCTTGACTAGCGGGAGCGTGAACACCGGGGAGCTGTTTTTT. Protein product: CASSLTSGSVNTGELFF.

This chain uses TRBV11-2 with TRBJ2-3, with 9 positions matching TRBD1. V lost 2 bases and J lost 2; bases outside the gene matches: 11. Germline V gene lookup returns CDR1 SGHAT and CDR2 FQNNGV. This CDR3 has 18 residues. For the CDR3, the DNA is TGTGCCAGCAGCTTAAAGGGGCCGCGGACAGGGGACACAGATACGCAGTATTTT. Translating gives CASSLKGPRTGDTDTQYF. The variable domain in full, with the rest retrieved from reference TRBV11-2 and TRBJ2-3, is EAGVAQSPRYKIIEKRQSVAFWCNPISGHATLYWYQQILGQGPKLLIQFQNNGVVDDSQLPKDRFSAERLKGVDSTLKIQPAKLEDSAVYLCASSLKGPRTGDTDTQYFGPGTRLTVL.

The rearrangement uses TRBV9 and TRBJ2-2; no reliable D call. Germline V gene sequence: CDR1 SGDLS, CDR2 YYNGEE. The CDR3 has 15 amino acids. V lost 0 bases and J lost 5, with 11 bases in between. CDR3: CASSVVPFGTGELFF. DNA of the CDR3: TGTGCCAGCAGCGTAGTACCATTCGGTACCGGGGAGCTGTTTTTT.

The chain employs TRBV7-9 and TRBJ2-5; 11 bases are shared with TRBD1. Germline loops: CDR1 SEHNR, CDR2 FQNEAQ (reference sequence). V lost 4 bases and J lost 6; bases outside the gene matches: 16. The CDR3 covers 18 residues. Here the CDR3 reads CASSSQSVDRGPSKTQYF. Written as DNA, the CDR3 is TGTGCCAGCAGCTCCCAGTCCGTGGACAGGGGGCCAAGTAAGACCCAGTACTTC.

The chain links TRBV11-2 to TRBJ2-3; D remains unclear. Germline-derived CDR1 and CDR2 are SGHAT and FQNNGV. The CDR3 is 15 residues long. Between the trimmed V and J ends, which lost 0 bases and 6 bases, there was a span of 13 bases. The CDR3 sequence: CASSLDGSRSDTQYF. The CDR3 DNA reads TGTGCCAGCAGCTTAGATGGCTCGCGCAGCGATACGCAGTATTTT.

A single count supports this clone. V usage is TRBV6-5 and J usage is TRBJ2-3; 7 positions agree with TRBD1. In germline, CDR1 is MNHEY, CDR2 SVGAGI. The CDR3 has 13 amino acids. V shed 6 bases and J 4 bases; nucleotides not matched to a gene: 4. The CDR3 protein is CASSPDRSDTQYF. The CDR3 DNA reads TGTGCCAGCAGCCCGGACAGGTCAGATACGCAGTATTTT.

The genes are TRBV28 and TRBJ2-1, with a weak D call TRBD2 (6 bases). Germline V lookup: CDR1 MDHEN, CDR2 SYDVKM. The ends were cut back, 3 bases at V and 0 bases at J, with 15 bases in the middle. This CDR3 comprises 17 residues. CDR3 sequence: CASSFDLAGYSYNEQFF. Written as DNA, the CDR3 is TGTGCCAGCAGTTTCGATCTGGCGGGATACTCCTACAATGAGCAGTTCTTC.

V and J are TRBV5-1 and TRBJ2-7, with D possibly being TRBD1 (5 bases). Trimming pared 0 bases from V and 4 bases from J, leaving 11 bases between. Germline V gene lookup returns CDR1 SGHRS and CDR2 YFSETQ. CDR3 length equals 14 residues. The chain's CDR3 is CASSLGVTAYEQYF. In nucleotides, the CDR3 is TGCGCCAGCAGCTTGGGAGTGACAGCATACGAGCAGTACTTC.

The V call is TRBV9, the J call TRBJ2-1, with D maybe TRBD1 (5 bases). The CDR3 consists of 15 residues. CDR1 is SGDLS, CDR2 YYNGEE, per germline. V lost 3 bases and J 0 bases, leaving 10 bases between the germline ends. The CDR3 nucleotides are TGTGCCAGCAGCGGACAGTCTTTCTCCTACAATGAGCAGTTCTTC. It yields the protein CASSGQSFSYNEQFF.

The chain recombines TRBV7-2 with TRBJ2-7, with D unresolved. CDR1 and CDR2 from the germline V gene are SGHTA and FQGNSA. There are 11 residues in the CDR3. V lost 2 bases, J lost 9 bases, and 8 bases lay in between. In DNA form, the CDR3 reads TGTGCCAGCAGCTTACCCGGCGTGCAGTACTTC. This gives the protein CASSLPGVQYF.

The CDR3 DNA reads TGTGCCTGGAGTTTCTCGGGACAGAGGTTGAACACTGAAGCTTTCTTT. Protein: CAWSFSGQRLNTEAFF. This sequence joins TRBV30 and TRBJ1-1, with 7 bases fitting TRBD1. V trimming: 2 bases; J trimming: 0 bases; junction bases outside the gene matches: 9. Germline-derived CDR1 and CDR2 are GTSNPN and SVGIG (reference sequence). The CDR3 is 16 amino acids.

The genes are TRBV5-5 and TRBJ1-3; a possible D gene is TRBD1 (5 bases). Per germline, CDR1 SGHKS and CDR2 YYEKEE (reference sequence). The CDR3 has 14 residues. V was cut by 3 bases and J by 0 bases, with 7 bases left in between. The CDR3 region is CASSSTVSGNTIYF. The CDR3 DNA sequence: TGTGCCAGCAGCTCGACAGTCTCTGGAAACACCATATATTTT.

The table lists this clone with a count of one. The V and J genes are TRBV15 and TRBJ1-1; D is possibly TRBD1 (5 bases). Germline CDR1 reads LNHNV; CDR2 reads YYDKDF (reference sequence). This CDR3 is 13 amino acids long. Trimming shortened V by 4 bases and J by 8 bases, and 14 bases separated the two germline ends. CDR3: CATSKGRRQEAFF. In DNA, the CDR3 is TGTGCCACCAGCAAGGGACGCCGGCAGGAAGCTTTCTTT.

The chain couples TRBV5-4 to TRBJ2-7; no clear D gene. Germline V gene lookup returns CDR1 SGHNT and CDR2 YYREEE (reference sequence). Trimming stripped 4 bases from V and 0 bases from J, with 8 bases between. The CDR3 loop spans 13 amino acids. Here the CDR3 reads CASSQVSSYEQYF. In nucleotides, the CDR3 is TGTGCCAGCAGCCAAGTCAGCTCCTACGAGCAGTACTTC.